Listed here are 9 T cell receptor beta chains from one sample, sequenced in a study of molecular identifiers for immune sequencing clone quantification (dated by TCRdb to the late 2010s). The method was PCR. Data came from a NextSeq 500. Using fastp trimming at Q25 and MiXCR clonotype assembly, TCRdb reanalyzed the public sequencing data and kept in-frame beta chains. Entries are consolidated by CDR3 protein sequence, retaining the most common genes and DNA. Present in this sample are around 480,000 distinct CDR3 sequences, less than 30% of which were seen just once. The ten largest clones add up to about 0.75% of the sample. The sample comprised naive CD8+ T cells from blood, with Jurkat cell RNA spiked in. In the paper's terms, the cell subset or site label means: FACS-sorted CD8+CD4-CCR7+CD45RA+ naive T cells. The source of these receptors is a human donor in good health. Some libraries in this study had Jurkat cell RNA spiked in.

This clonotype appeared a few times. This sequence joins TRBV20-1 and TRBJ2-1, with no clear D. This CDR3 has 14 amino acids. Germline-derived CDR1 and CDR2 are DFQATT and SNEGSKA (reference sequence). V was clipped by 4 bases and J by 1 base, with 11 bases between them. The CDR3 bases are TGCAGTGCTATACGCGGCATATCCTACAATGAGCAGTTCTTC. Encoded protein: CSAIRGISYNEQFF.

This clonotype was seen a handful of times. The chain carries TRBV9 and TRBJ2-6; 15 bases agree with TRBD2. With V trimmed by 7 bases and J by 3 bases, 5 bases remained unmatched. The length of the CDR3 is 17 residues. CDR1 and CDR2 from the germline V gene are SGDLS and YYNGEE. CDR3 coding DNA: TGTGCCAGCTCGGGACTAGCGGGAGGCTTTGGGGCCAACGTCCTGACTTTC. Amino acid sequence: CASSGLAGGFGANVLTF.

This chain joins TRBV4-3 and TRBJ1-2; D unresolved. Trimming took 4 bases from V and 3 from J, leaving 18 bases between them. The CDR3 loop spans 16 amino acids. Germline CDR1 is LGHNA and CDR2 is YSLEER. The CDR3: CASSLSRAIAYYGYTF. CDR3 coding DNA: TGCGCCAGCAGCCTCTCTAGGGCTATCGCCTACTATGGCTACACCTTC.

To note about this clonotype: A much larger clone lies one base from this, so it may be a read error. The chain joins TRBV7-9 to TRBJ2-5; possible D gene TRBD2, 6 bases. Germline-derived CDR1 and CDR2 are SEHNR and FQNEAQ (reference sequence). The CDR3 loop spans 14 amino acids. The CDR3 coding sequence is TGTGCCAGCAGCCCCTACACCGGGGGAGAGACCCAGCACTTC. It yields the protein CASSPYTGGETQHF.

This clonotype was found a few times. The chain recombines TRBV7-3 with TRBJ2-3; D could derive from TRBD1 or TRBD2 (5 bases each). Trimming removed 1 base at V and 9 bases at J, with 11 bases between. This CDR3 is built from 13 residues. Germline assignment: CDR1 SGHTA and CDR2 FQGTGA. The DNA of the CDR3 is TGTGCCAGCAGCTTAATCGGCAGGGAGACGCAGTATTTT. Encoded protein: CASSLIGRETQYF.

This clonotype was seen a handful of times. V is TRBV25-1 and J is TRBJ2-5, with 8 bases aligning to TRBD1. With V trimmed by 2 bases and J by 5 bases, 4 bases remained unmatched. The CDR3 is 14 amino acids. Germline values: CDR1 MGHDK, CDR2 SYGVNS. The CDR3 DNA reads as TGTGCCAGCAGTGAAGGACAGGGTTTGGAGACCCAGTACTTC. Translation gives CASSEGQGLETQYF.

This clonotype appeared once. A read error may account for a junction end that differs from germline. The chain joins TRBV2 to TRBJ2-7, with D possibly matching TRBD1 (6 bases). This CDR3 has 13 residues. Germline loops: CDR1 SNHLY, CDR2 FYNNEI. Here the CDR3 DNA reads TGTGCCGGCAGTGCCCGGGACACCTACGAGCAGTACTTC. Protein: CAGSARDTYEQYF.

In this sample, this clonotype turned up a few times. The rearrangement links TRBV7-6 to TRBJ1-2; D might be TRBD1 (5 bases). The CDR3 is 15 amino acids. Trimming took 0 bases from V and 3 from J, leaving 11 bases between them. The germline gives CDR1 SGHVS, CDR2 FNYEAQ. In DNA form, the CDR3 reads TGTGCCAGCAGCTTAGCTGCCGGGGACCACTATGGCTACACCTTC. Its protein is CASSLAAGDHYGYTF. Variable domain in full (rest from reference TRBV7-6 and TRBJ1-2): GAGVSQSPRYKVTKRGQDVALRCDPISGHVSLYWYRQALGQGPEFLTYFNYEAQQDKSGLPNDRFSAERPEGSISTLTIQRTEQRDSAMYRCASSLAAGDHYGYTFGSGTRLTVV.

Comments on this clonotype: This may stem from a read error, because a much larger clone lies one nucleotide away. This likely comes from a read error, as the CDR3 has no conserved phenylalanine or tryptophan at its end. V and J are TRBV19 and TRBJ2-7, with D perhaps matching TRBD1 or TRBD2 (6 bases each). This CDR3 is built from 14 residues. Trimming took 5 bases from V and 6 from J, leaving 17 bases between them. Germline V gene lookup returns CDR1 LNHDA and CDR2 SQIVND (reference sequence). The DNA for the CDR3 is TGTGCCAGTAGTGTCGACGGGGGCCCCCGCGAGCAGTACTTA. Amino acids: CASSVDGGPREQYL.